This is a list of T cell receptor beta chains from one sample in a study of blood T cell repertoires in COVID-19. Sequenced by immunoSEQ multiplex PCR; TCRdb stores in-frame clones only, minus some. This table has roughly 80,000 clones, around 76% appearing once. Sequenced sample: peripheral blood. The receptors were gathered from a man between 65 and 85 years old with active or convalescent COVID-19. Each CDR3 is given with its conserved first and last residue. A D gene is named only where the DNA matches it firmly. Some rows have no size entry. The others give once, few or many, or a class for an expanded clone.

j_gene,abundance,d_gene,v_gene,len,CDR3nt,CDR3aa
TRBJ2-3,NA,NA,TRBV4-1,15,TGCGCCAGCAGCCAAGATGGGCACCGCACAGATACGCAGTATTTT,CASSQDGHRTDTQYF
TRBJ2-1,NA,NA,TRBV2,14,TGTGCCAGCCCAACAGGGAACTACCACAATGAGCAGTTCTTC,CASPTGNYHNEQFF
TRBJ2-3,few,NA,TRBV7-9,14,TGTGCCAGCAGCTTAGCGGGGGGTACAGATACGCAGTATTTT,CASSLAGGTDTQYF
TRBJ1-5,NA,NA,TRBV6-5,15,TGTGCCAGCAGAAAGAGCGGGCCAAGCAATCAGCCCCAGCATTTT,CASRKSGPSNQPQHF
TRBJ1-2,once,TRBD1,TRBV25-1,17,TGTGCCAGCAGCGCAGCGGGCAGGGGGAAGTCTCAGCTCGGCTACACCTTC,CASSAAGRGKSQLGYTF
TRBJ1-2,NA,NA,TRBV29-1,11,TGCAGCGTTGGGACACGCTATGGCTACACCTTC,CSVGTRYGYTF
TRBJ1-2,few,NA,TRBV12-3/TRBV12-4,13,TGTGCCAGCAGTTTGGGCCAAACGAGTCGCTACACCTTC,CASSLGQTSRYTF
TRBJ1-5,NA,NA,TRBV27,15,TGTGCCAGCAGTGCATTACAGGGCCCCAATCAGCCCCAGCATTTT,CASSALQGPNQPQHF
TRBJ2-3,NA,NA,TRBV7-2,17,TGTGCCAGCAGCTTAGTTGGCAGGGAAACCTCCACAGATACGCAGTATTTT,CASSLVGRETSTDTQYF
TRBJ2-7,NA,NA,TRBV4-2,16,TGTGCCAGCAGCCAAGATATAGCTGTAACCCCCTACGAGCAGTACTTC,CASSQDIAVTPYEQYF
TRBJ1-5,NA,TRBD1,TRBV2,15,TGTGCCAGCAGTGCGGGACAGGGGGCTAACCAGCCCCAGCATTTT,CASSAGQGANQPQHF
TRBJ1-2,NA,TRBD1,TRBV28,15,TGTGCCAGCCTCCCTGGGGACAGTGCAAACTATGGCTACACCTTC,CASLPGDSANYGYTF
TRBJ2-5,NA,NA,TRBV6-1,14,TGTGCCAGCAGTGACCGGCGGGGAAGAGAGACCCAGTACTTC,CASSDRRGRETQYF
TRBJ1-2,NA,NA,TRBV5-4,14,TGTGCCAGCAGCAACAGGGACACGGCTGATCGCTACACCTTC,CASSNRDTADRYTF
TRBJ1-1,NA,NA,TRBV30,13,TGTGCCTGGAAGACTAACATGAACACTGAAGCTTTCTTT,CAWKTNMNTEAFF
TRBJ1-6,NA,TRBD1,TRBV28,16,TGTGCCAGCAGTCCTTCCTACGACAGGGTAACTTCACCCCTCCACTTT,CASSPSYDRVTSPLHF
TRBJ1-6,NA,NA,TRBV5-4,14,TGTGCCAGCAGCTCCCCGGATGGGAGTTCACCCCTCCACTTT,CASSSPDGSSPLHF
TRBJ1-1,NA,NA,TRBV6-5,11,TGTGCCAGCAGCCAGGGACATGAAGCTTTCTTT,CASSQGHEAFF
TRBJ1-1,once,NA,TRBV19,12,TGTGGGGTGGGCTCTCTGAACACTGAAGCTTTCTTT,CGVGSLNTEAFF
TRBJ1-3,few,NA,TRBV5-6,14,TGTGCCAGCAGCCGTGGGGCCTCCGGAAACACCATATATTTT,CASSRGASGNTIYF
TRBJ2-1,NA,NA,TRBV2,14,TGTGCCAGCACCACAGATCTTTATAGTAATGAGCAGTTCTTC,CASTTDLYSNEQFF
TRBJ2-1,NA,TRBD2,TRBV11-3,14,TGTGCCAGCAGCACTGGACTAGCCTACAATGAGCAGTTCTTC,CASSTGLAYNEQFF
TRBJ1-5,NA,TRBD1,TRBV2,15,TGTGCCAGCTCCCGCGGGACAGGGATTAATCAGCCCCAGCATTTT,CASSRGTGINQPQHF
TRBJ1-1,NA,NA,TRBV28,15,TGTGCCAGCAGCCCCGGCCCGACCGGGAATCGTGAAGCTTTCTTT,CASSPGPTGNREAFF
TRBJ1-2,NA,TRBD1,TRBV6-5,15,TGTGCCAGCAGGGGGGACAGGAGACGCAACTATGGCTACACCTTC,CASRGDRRRNYGYTF
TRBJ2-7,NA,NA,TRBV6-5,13,TGTGCCATACAAGCAGGATACTCCTACGAGCAGTACTTC,CAIQAGYSYEQYF
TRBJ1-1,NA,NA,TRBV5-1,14,TGCGCCAGCAGCTTGGAAAAGGGAGACACTGAAGCTTTCTTT,CASSLEKGDTEAFF